The subject of this entry is one T cell receptor beta chain. What it recognizes is unknown. Germline V gene lookup returns CDR1 SGHAT and CDR2 FQNNGV. CDR3 length equals 14 residues. V lost 10 bases to trimming and J lost 2 bases; unmatched junction nucleotides: 9. Sequenced by immunoSEQ multiplex PCR; TCRdb stores in-frame clones only, minus some. The sample lists 95,000 to 100,000 clones; roughly 86% were seen once. These data belong to a study of T cell responses to AZD1222 COVID-19 vaccine. Findings of the study overall: Vaccine-related CD4 TCRs covered spike, predominating at 160-218 and 743-854. Repertoires were collected only later (after the peak T cell response had occurred). Only five to seven individuals given AZD1222 were seropositive at baseline. Possibly, clonal diversity was underestimated; donors were largely white British and included more females.

This TCR was sampled from an adult who received the AZD1222 COVID-19 vaccine. V usage is TRBV11-2 and J usage is TRBJ2-3; 7 bases map to TRBD2. Sequencing was performed on peripheral blood, taken 28 days after the second AZD1222 dose. The CDR3 DNA reads as TGTGCCATCCGAGGGGAGGGGCCCACAGATACGCAGTATTTT. This codes for CAIRGEGPTDTQYF.